Listed below are T cell receptor beta chains from one sample, sequenced in a study of T cells in Graves' hyperthyroidism and ophthalmopathy. TCRdb re-called the multiplex PCR reads through MiXCR, storing one row per CDR3 protein. The sample carries about 640,000 distinct CDR3 sequences, less than 45% recorded once. Sequenced input: peripheral blood or thyroid tissue (not recorded which). These receptors came from an adult man with Graves' disease, either hyperthyroidism or ophthalmopathy (not recorded which). Both conserved end residues are part of each CDR3. D genes are given only for firm matches. Clone size is shown for a subset of rows, as once, few, many or a class of expanded clone.

V	D	size	J	CDR3	DNA
TRBV29-1	TRBD2	once	TRBJ2-7	CSRDRGAYEQYF	TGCAGCAGAGATCGGGGGGCCTACGAGCAGTACTTC
TRBV7-9	-	-	TRBJ2-7	CASSRAGRVEQYF	TGTGCCAGTAGTAGAGCAGGACGGGTCGAGCAGTACTTC
TRBV10-3	TRBD1	-	TRBJ1-2	CAISPGGALWGYTF	TGTGCCATCAGTCCAGGGGGCGCTTTATGGGGCTACACCTTC
TRBV10-3	-	many	TRBJ1-1	CAISATPRTEAFF	TGTGCCATCAGTGCGACACCCAGAACTGAAGCTTTCTTT
TRBV20-1	TRBD1	-	TRBJ2-2	CSASPGQGAKTGELFF	TGCAGTGCTAGTCCTGGACAGGGGGCGAAGACCGGGGAGCTGTTTTTT
TRBV5-1	-	-	TRBJ1-2	CASSMDGGGGYTF	TGCGCCAGCAGCATGGATGGGGGCGGTGGCTACACCTTC
TRBV2	-	once	TRBJ2-7	CASSVGTKYEQYF	TGTGCCAGCAGTGTTGGGACAAAATACGAGCAGTACTTC
TRBV20-1	TRBD1	few	TRBJ1-5	CSARPTGVADQPQHF	TGCAGTGCTAGACCGACAGGGGTTGCGGATCAGCCCCAGCATTTT
TRBV20-1	-	-	TRBJ1-5	CSARARQGNQPQHF	TGCAGTGCTAGGGCTAGACAGGGCAATCAGCCCCAGCATTTT
TRBV7-8	TRBD1	-	TRBJ1-2	CASRMGQDRGYTF	TGTGCCAGCAGGATGGGACAGGATCGGGGCTACACCTTC
TRBV2	-	-	TRBJ1-6	CASSSSTGGYSPLHF	-
TRBV10-3	-	-	TRBJ1-6	CASSYGTYDNSPLHF	TGTGCCAGCAGTTACGGGACATACGATAATTCACCCCTCCACTTT
TRBV29-1	-	-	TRBJ2-3	CSVGPSRTNTDTQYF	TGCAGCGTTGGCCCGTCAAGGACAAACACAGATACGCAGTATTTT
TRBV5-1	-	-	TRBJ1-3	CASNLGLPGNTIYF	TGCGCCAGCAACCTCGGGCTCCCTGGAAACACCATATATTTT
TRBV6-4	-	few	TRBJ2-7	CASSHDGKYEQYF	TGTGCCAGCTCGCACGACGGAAAATACGAGCAGTACTTC
TRBV5-1	-	many	TRBJ1-6	CASSREATDSPLHF	TGCGCCAGCAGCCGGGAGGCGACGGATTCACCCCTCCACTTT
TRBV20-1	-	-	TRBJ2-7	CSARVASVTPYEQYF	TGCAGTGCTAGAGTTGCTAGCGTGACCCCCTACGAGCAGTACTTC
TRBV9	-	few	TRBJ1-1	CASSPGYYTEAFF	TGTGCCAGCAGCCCCGGCTACTACACTGAAGCTTTCTTT
TRBV19	TRBD1	-	TRBJ2-6	CASRPTGGKVSGANVLTF	TGTGCCAGTAGGCCTACAGGGGGAAAGGTGTCTGGGGCCAACGTCCTGACTTTC
TRBV7-6	-	many	TRBJ2-5	CASSLVGGKETQYF	TGTGCCAGCAGCTTAGTAGGGGGGAAGGAGACCCAGTACTTC
TRBV19	-	-	TRBJ2-5	CASTQRVGETQYF	TGTGCCAGTACCCAAAGGGTAGGGGAGACCCAGTACTTC
TRBV7-9	TRBD1	-	TRBJ1-6	CASSERQGQSPLHF	TGTGCCAGCAGCGAACGACAGGGGCAGTCACCCCTCCACTTT
TRBV2	-	many	TRBJ1-1	CASSKDSMNTEAFF	TGTGCCAGCAGTAAGGACAGCATGAACACTGAAGCTTTCTTT
TRBV19	-	-	TRBJ1-2	CASKYRLGDYGYTF	TGTGCCAGTAAGTACCGGCTTGGGGACTATGGCTACACCTTC
TRBV20-1	TRBD1	-	TRBJ2-6	CSARRQGAGANVLTF	TGCAGTGCTAGGAGGCAGGGGGCTGGGGCCAACGTCCTGACTTTC
TRBV15	-	-	TRBJ2-7	CATSRGGRGAREQYF	TGTGCCACCAGCAGAGGTGGACGGGGGGCGCGCGAGCAGTACTTC